The next 17 T cell receptor beta chains were all read from a single sample in a study of blood T cell repertoires in COVID-19. Libraries were prepared by immunoSEQ multiplex PCR; TCRdb keeps only in-frame clonotypes and omits some of them. The sample records approximately 410,000 clones, more than 80% being singletons. Sequenced: peripheral blood. The receptors shown here come from a woman under 40 with active or convalescent COVID-19.

The CDR3 here is CASSWGLAGDAGEQFF. For the CDR3, the DNA is TGTGCCAGCAGCTGGGGACTAGCGGGGGACGCTGGGGAGCAGTTCTTC. V usage is TRBV5-8 and J usage is TRBJ2-1; 14 positions agree with TRBD2. V lost 3 bases, J lost 10 bases, and 9 bases stayed unmatched. CDR3 size: 16 residues. Germline V lookup: CDR1 SGHTS, CDR2 YDEGEE.

V usage is TRBV12-5 and J usage is TRBJ1-1; 9 positions match TRBD1. Germline lookup yields CDR1 LGHNT and CDR2 FRNRAP. CDR3 length: 16 amino acids. Trimming removed 0 bases from V and 4 bases from J; junction bases left unmatched: 6. CDR3 loop: CASGLVGTGTFTEAFF. In nucleotides, the CDR3 is TGTGCTAGTGGTTTGGTTGGGACAGGGACGTTCACTGAAGCTTTCTTT.

V and J are TRBV6-5 and TRBJ1-5; the D is unclear. Germline V gives CDR1 MNHEY, CDR2 SVGAGI. This CDR3 region has 15 residues. The V gene lost 5 bases and the J gene lost 0 bases, with 11 bases spanning the gap. The CDR3 here is CASSHQINSNQPQHF. The CDR3 coding sequence is TGTGCCAGCAGTCACCAGATCAATAGCAATCAGCCCCAGCATTTT.

The rearrangement uses TRBV6-5 and TRBJ1-2, with a possible D match to TRBD1 (5 bases). Germline values: CDR1 MNHEY, CDR2 SVGAGI. Trimming pared 6 bases from V and 7 bases from J, leaving 21 bases between. The CDR3 covers 15 residues. The CDR3 sequence: CASSLLGGTQGGYTF. DNA for the CDR3: TGTGCCAGCAGCCTCCTTGGGGGGACTCAGGGTGGCTACACCTTC.

This chain connects TRBV2 to TRBJ2-1; 8 bases line up with TRBD2. The CDR3 is made up of 20 amino acids. From germline, CDR1 is SNHLY and CDR2 FYNNEI. V lost 4 bases to trimming and J lost 1 base; unmatched junction nucleotides: 18. The CDR3 region is CASSGDPGLGREVSYNEQFF. Here the CDR3 DNA reads TGTGCCAGCAGTGGGGATCCGGGACTAGGGAGGGAGGTGTCCTACAATGAGCAGTTCTTC.

The gene calls are TRBV11-3 and TRBJ2-1, with 8 bases aligning to TRBD2. This CDR3 region has 14 residues. CDR1 is SGHNT, CDR2 YENEEA, per germline. J was trimmed by 12 bases and V by 1 base; bases with no gene match: 8. CDR3 region: CASSLGTSNRGQFF. The CDR3 region has the DNA TGTGCCAGCAGCTTAGGGACTAGCAATAGGGGGCAGTTCTTC.

The chain carries TRBV5-1 and TRBJ2-3, with 10 bases matching TRBD2. The junction had 5 bases not matched to a gene; V was cut back by 0 bases and J by 1 base. CDR3 length equals 17 residues. CDR1 is SGHRS, CDR2 YFSETQ, per germline. The DNA for the CDR3 is TGCGCCAGCAGCTTGGCTAGCGGGAGTATCGGCACAGATACGCAGTATTTT. Protein sequence: CASSLASGSIGTDTQYF.

The V and J genes are TRBV6-6 and TRBJ1-3; D gene uncertain. The V end lost 2 bases, the J end lost 0 bases, and 11 bases lay between the germline ends. This CDR3 region has 16 residues. Germline CDR1 reads MNHNY; CDR2 reads SVGAGI (reference sequence). The CDR3 coding sequence is TGTGCCAGCAGTTACGGCGCAGGACTCTCTGGAAACACCATATATTTT. Its translation is CASSYGAGLSGNTIYF.

The chain employs TRBV2 and TRBJ1-4; TRBD1 might be the D (6 bases). The CDR3 is made up of 15 amino acids. The germline CDR1 and CDR2 sequences are SNHLY and FYNNEI. V dropped 3 bases and J dropped 3 bases, with 11 bases sitting between them. The CDR3 DNA follows: TGTGCCAGCAGTGACATCGGGGGGCCTAATGAAAAACTGTTTTTT. It encodes CASSDIGGPNEKLFF.

CDR3 loop: CASSRKAGSPGNTIYF. Written as DNA, the CDR3 is TGTGCCAGCAGTCGCAAAGCGGGTTCGCCCGGAAACACCATATATTTT. The rearrangement joins TRBV2 to TRBJ1-3; D not resolved. Germline CDR1 and CDR2: SNHLY and FYNNEI. The CDR3 is 16 residues long. Between the trimmed V and J ends, which lost 5 bases and 4 bases, there was a span of 18 bases.

The chain uses TRBV7-9 and TRBJ2-7, with D tentatively TRBD2 (6 bases). V lost 3 bases to trimming and J lost 1 base, with 10 bases between them. CDR3 length equals 14 residues. CDR1 and CDR2 (germline): SEHNR, FQNEAQ (reference sequence). The CDR3 region has the DNA TGTGCCAGCAGCTTGGCGGCGGGATCCTACGAGCAGTACTTC. Its protein is CASSLAAGSYEQYF.

This rearrangement joins TRBV7-6 to TRBJ2-5; D remains ambiguous. The V end lost 1 base, the J end lost 3 bases, and 12 bases lay between the germline ends. The germline gives CDR1 SGHVS, CDR2 FNYEAQ. This CDR3 is 15 amino acids long. CDR3 in amino acids: CASSLVGGSKETQYF. CDR3 nucleotides: TGTGCCAGCAGCTTAGTAGGCGGATCAAAAGAGACCCAGTACTTC.

This chain links TRBV2 with TRBJ2-3; 12 nucleotides agree with TRBD2. The germline CDR1 and CDR2 sequences are SNHLY and FYNNEI. This CDR3 has 15 residues. V lost 6 bases and J lost 4; bases outside the gene matches: 5. Here the CDR3 reads CASSAGTSGSDTQYF. CDR3 coding DNA: TGTGCCAGCAGCGCCGGGACTAGCGGGTCAGATACGCAGTATTTT.

The CDR3 loop reads CASSLTDNYGYTF. CDR3 coding DNA: TGTGCCAGCAGTTTGACAGATAACTATGGCTACACCTTC. The V gene is TRBV12-3 or TRBV12-4, the J gene TRBJ1-2; D is possibly TRBD1 (5 bases). V was cut by 3 bases and J by 1 base, with 6 bases left in between. This CDR3 region has 13 residues.

In this sample, this clone turned up a few times. The genes are TRBV2 and TRBJ1-5; no definite D call. Between the trimmed V and J ends, which lost 4 bases and 0 bases, there was a span of 7 bases. Germline loops: CDR1 SNHLY, CDR2 FYNNEI. This CDR3 spans 14 amino acids. As DNA, the CDR3 is TGTGCCAGCAGTGCCTCAGGTAGCAATCAGCCCCAGCATTTT. Translating gives CASSASGSNQPQHF.

This chain connects TRBV19 to TRBJ2-1; perhaps TRBD2 as D (6 bases). The CDR3 is 15 amino acids. V was cut by 10 bases and J by 10 bases, with 26 bases left in between. Germline loops: CDR1 LNHDA, CDR2 SQIVND (reference sequence). The CDR3 DNA is TGTGCCACTACCCGAGGGACTCACAGCCCCAAAGAGCAGTTCTTC. Protein sequence: CATTRGTHSPKEQFF.

In its sample, this clone was seen once. V gene TRBV4-1 combines with J gene TRBJ1-1, with D uncertain. The V end was cut by 0 bases, the J end by 4 bases, with 12 bases between. CDR1 and CDR2 from the germline V gene are MGHRA and YSYEKL. This CDR3 spans 15 amino acids. The CDR3 here is CASSQDTLRGTEAFF. In DNA, the CDR3 is TGCGCCAGCAGCCAAGATACCCTCCGGGGCACTGAAGCTTTCTTT.